The present T cell receptor (beta chain) was sequenced within a study of T cell changes during pregnancy in multiple sclerosis. The CDR3 is made up of 14 amino acids. J gave up 3 bases and V 4 bases, and 4 bases lay outside the gene matches. From germline, CDR1 is GTSNPN and CDR2 SVGIG (reference sequence). Sequenced by immunoSEQ multiplex PCR; TCRdb stores in-frame clones only, minus some. The data hold tens of thousands of clones, with about 90% observed a single time. This TCR derives from a female donor in good health, enrolled as a control in a pregnancy study. The specimen comprised peripheral blood, sampled in the third trimester of pregnancy. V usage is TRBV30 and J usage is TRBJ2-1; 9 positions agree with TRBD1. The CDR3 DNA reads as TGTGCCTGGACCCGACAGGGGGGCTACAATGAGCAGTTCTTC. Translating gives CAWTRQGGYNEQFF.